This T cell receptor beta chain was observed in a study of OX40 agonist ivuxolimab in advanced cancers. Turning to the study itself: Dose-escalation patients had hepatocellular carcinoma, melanoma, renal cell or head and neck cancer.

Here immunoSEQ multiplex PCR was the method, and the copy in TCRdb shows in-frame clones only, minus some. The table has tens of thousands of clones, around nine tenths seen once; the top ten hold under 0.85%. Germline CDR1 is SQVTM and CDR2 is ANQGSEA. The V segment lost 7 bases and the J segment 1 base; nucleotides outside the gene matches: 9. The CDR3 runs 14 residues. The study's findings and limits: Part of the nonresponder group also had normalized T-cell clonal expansion that was low.

Notes on this clone: Antigen: not known.

It was autoimmune disease history or systemic immunosuppression that excluded patients. The specimen comprised CD4+ or CD8+ T cells sorted from blood, sampled in a trial of the OX40 agonist ivuxolimab. The receptor comes from an adult with an advanced solid tumor such as melanoma, head and neck, liver or kidney cancer. This chain connects TRBV29-1 to TRBJ2-7; 8 bases map to TRBD1. The CDR3 spells CSAGQGTASYEQYF. The DNA of the CDR3 is TGCAGCGCCGGACAGGGAACCGCGTCCTACGAGCAGTACTTC.